A single sample is the source of the 18 T cell receptor beta chains below, sequenced in a study of T cell changes during pregnancy in multiple sclerosis (dated by TCRdb to between 2018 and 2020). The library was obtained by the immunoSEQ multiplex PCR assay. TCRdb re-hosts the immuneACCESS table, in-frame sequences only. Its copies lack some clones; in the studies checked, an unresolved V gene accounts for under half of them, and the cause for the rest is not known. This sample has under 80,000 clones in its table, and about 90% of those were observed once. Approximately 0.45% of the sample rests with the top ten. The sequencing here drew on CD4+ T cells from peripheral blood mononuclear cells, taken in the second trimester of pregnancy. These receptors all come from a female donor with multiple sclerosis, enrolled in a pregnancy study.

The rearrangement joins TRBV18 to TRBJ1-5; 7 nucleotides agree with TRBD1. Germline V gives CDR1 KGHSH, CDR2 LQKENI. The CDR3 sequence is 15 residues long. J gave up 7 bases and V 6 bases, and 12 bases lay outside the gene matches. The DNA for the CDR3 is TGTGCCAGCTCTCTAAAAACAGGGGAACGGCAGCCCCAGCATTTT. This sequence encodes CASSLKTGERQPQHF.

In its sample, this clone was seen once. V is TRBV5-1 and J is TRBJ2-7, with 7 bases matching TRBD1. CDR1 and CDR2 from the germline V gene are SGHRS and YFSETQ. The CDR3 is made up of 14 amino acids. Trimming took 4 bases from V and 3 from J; bases not matched to a gene: 7. The CDR3 DNA sequence: TGCGCCAGCAGCCCCCGGGACAGCTACTACGAGCAGTACTTC. The encoded protein is CASSPRDSYYEQYF.

V gene TRBV5-1 combines with J gene TRBJ2-2; TRBD1 might be the D (5 bases). The V gene's germline CDR1 is SGHRS and CDR2 YFSETQ. V lost 5 bases and J lost 5, with 16 bases in between. The CDR3 contains 15 residues. DNA of the CDR3: TGCGCCAGCAGTTCAGAGCCAGGGCGAACCGGGGAGCTGTTTTTT. Encoded protein: CASSSEPGRTGELFF. Looking up the rest from reference TRBV5-1 and TRBJ2-2 gives the full variable domain: KAGVTQTPRYLIKTRGQQVTLSCSPISGHRSVSWYQQTPGQGLQFLFEYFSETQRNKGNFPGRFSGRQFSNSRSEMNVSTLELGDSALYLCASSSEPGRTGELFFGEGSRLTVL.

J is TRBJ1-5 and V is TRBV11-2; 7 nucleotides align to TRBD1. The germline V gene encodes CDR1 SGHAT and CDR2 FQNNGV. With V trimmed by 5 bases and J by 6 bases, 7 bases remained unmatched. The CDR3 has 14 residues. The CDR3 protein is CASSPTGVIQPQHF. The CDR3 nucleotides are TGTGCCAGCAGCCCTACAGGGGTGATTCAGCCCCAGCATTTT. Supplemented by reference TRBV11-2 and TRBJ1-5, the full variable domain reads EAGVAQSPRYKIIEKRQSVAFWCNPISGHATLYWYQQILGQGPKLLIQFQNNGVVDDSQLPKDRFSAERLKGVDSTLKIQPAKLEDSAVYLCASSPTGVIQPQHFGDGTRLSIL.

The V call is TRBV15, the J call TRBJ2-7; a possible D gene is TRBD1 (6 bases). V was trimmed by 0 bases and J by 3 bases, leaving 12 bases between them. Germline V gene data show CDR1 as LNHNV and CDR2 as YYDKDF (reference sequence). This CDR3 has 15 residues. In nucleotides, the CDR3 is TGTGCCACCAGCAGAGATTACGGACAGAACTACGAGCAGTACTTC. Residues: CATSRDYGQNYEQYF.

The chain recombines TRBV6-1 with TRBJ2-7; D perhaps matches TRBD1 (6 bases). The germline gives CDR1 MNHNS, CDR2 SASEGT. This CDR3 comprises 15 residues. The V end lost 2 bases, the J end lost 1 base, and 12 bases lay between the germline ends. This chain's CDR3 is CASSETGLKSYEQYF. CDR3 in DNA: TGTGCCAGCAGTGAAACAGGGTTGAAGTCCTACGAGCAGTACTTC.

The V and J genes are TRBV5-1 and TRBJ1-2; possible D gene TRBD1, 6 bases. Per germline, CDR1 SGHRS and CDR2 YFSETQ. The CDR3 runs 13 residues. Trimming removed 4 bases from V and 5 bases from J, with 12 bases in between. CDR3 protein: CASSRTESYGYTF. CDR3 DNA sequence: TGCGCCAGCAGCCGGACAGAATCTTATGGCTACACCTTC.

This clone has just one count. The J gene is TRBJ1-2, the V gene TRBV18; TRBD1 might be the D (5 bases). Germline V gene sequence: CDR1 KGHSH, CDR2 LQKENI. There are 13 residues in the CDR3. V dropped 2 bases and J dropped 6 bases, with 10 bases sitting between them. The CDR3, as DNA: TGTGCCAGCTCACCATCGGGGGGAGATGGCTACACCTTC. This translates into CASSPSGGDGYTF.

The V and J genes are TRBV6-6 and TRBJ1-1; no firm D call. Trimming cost V 7 bases and J 2 bases, with 14 bases left between them. The germline V gene has CDR1 MNHNY and CDR2 SVGAGI (reference sequence). The CDR3 has 14 residues. The DNA for the CDR3 is TGTGCCAGCATCCCCGGGGAGCCTAACACTGAAGCTTTCTTT. It specifies CASIPGEPNTEAFF.

This chain joins TRBV14 and TRBJ2-3, with 9 bases aligning to TRBD2. CDR1 is SGHDN, CDR2 FVKESK, per germline. Trimming took 4 bases from V and 5 from J; bases not matched to a gene: 4. The CDR3 covers 14 residues. This CDR3 is CASSLGLAQDTQYF. The CDR3 DNA follows: TGTGCCAGCAGCCTGGGACTAGCCCAAGATACGCAGTATTTT.

CDR3 in amino acids: CASSFGAGETQYF. For the CDR3, the DNA is TGCGCCAGCAGCTTTGGGGCCGGGGAGACCCAGTACTTC. The gene calls are TRBV5-1 and TRBJ2-5; D might be TRBD1 (5 bases). This CDR3 has 13 residues. The V gene lost 2 bases and the J gene lost 5 bases, with 10 bases spanning the gap. In germline, CDR1 is SGHRS, CDR2 YFSETQ.

The V gene is TRBV27, the J gene TRBJ1-1; TRBD1 might be the D (6 bases). The germline V and J ends were trimmed by 5 bases and 5 bases, with 27 bases remaining between them. This CDR3 is built from 18 residues. Germline V gives CDR1 MNHEY, CDR2 SMNVEV (reference sequence). Written as DNA, the CDR3 is TGTGCCAGCAGTCCCACCTATACATCCAGGGGAGACGGGACTGAAGCTTTCTTT. It encodes CASSPTYTSRGDGTEAFF.

The chain is built from TRBV7-6 and TRBJ1-3; D is undetermined. Deletions cut 5 bases from V and 6 bases from J, with 11 bases between. This CDR3 region has 13 residues. Germline V lookup: CDR1 SGHVS, CDR2 FNYEAQ. The chain's CDR3 is CASSPSWQNTIYF. The CDR3 DNA sequence: TGTGCCAGCAGCCCTAGCTGGCAAAACACCATATATTTT.

The V call is TRBV5-4, the J call TRBJ1-6; 7 bases are a match to TRBD1. Germline V gene data show CDR1 as SGHNT and CDR2 as YYREEE (reference sequence). V was clipped by 6 bases and J by 8 bases; unmatched bases: 5. This CDR3 has 13 residues. CDR3 in DNA: TGTGCCAGCACCTTACAGGGGTATTCACCCCTCCACTTT. This sequence encodes CASTLQGYSPLHF.

The chain uses TRBV10-3 and TRBJ2-7, with D possibly TRBD2 on 6 matching bases. The V gene's germline CDR1 is ENHRY and CDR2 SYGVKD. This CDR3 has 13 amino acids. The V and J ends lost 10 bases and 4 bases respectively, with 17 bases between them. CDR3 loop: CATHGGSTYEQYF. CDR3 nucleotide sequence: TGTGCCACACATGGGGGGAGCACATACGAGCAGTACTTC.

The V and J genes are TRBV7-3 and TRBJ2-1; 11 bases map to TRBD2. Germline-derived CDR1 and CDR2 are SGHTA and FQGTGA. There are 15 residues in the CDR3. The trim removed 5 bases at V and 7 bases at J, leaving 7 bases unmatched. Here the CDR3 DNA reads TGTGCCAGCAGCATAGCGGGGGGGCTGAGGAATGAGCAGTTCTTC. It encodes CASSIAGGLRNEQFF. The entire variable domain, with the rest obtained from reference TRBV7-3 and TRBJ2-1, is as follows: GAGVSQTPSNKVTEKGKYVELRCDPISGHTALYWYRQSLGQGPEFLIYFQGTGAADDSGLPNDRFFAVRPEGSVSTLKIQRTERGDSAVYLCASSIAGGLRNEQFFGPGTRLTVL.

Written as DNA, the CDR3 is TGTGCCACCAGCAGACAAAGGGCGGGTATGGGGACTACGCTCATGAACACTGAAGCTTTCTTT. Translating it yields CATSRQRAGMGTTLMNTEAFF. The rearrangement links TRBV15 to TRBJ1-1, with D tentatively TRBD1 (5 bases). CDR1 and CDR2 from the germline V gene are LNHNV and YYDKDF (reference sequence). Trimming cost V 2 bases and J 0 bases, with 28 bases left between them. This CDR3 is built from 21 residues.

V gene TRBV7-2 combines with J gene TRBJ2-5; 15 bases fit TRBD2. The germline V gene has CDR1 SGHTA and CDR2 FQGNSA. V was clipped by 3 bases and J by 6 bases; unmatched bases: 14. The CDR3 spans 19 residues. CDR3 DNA sequence: TGTGCCAGCAGCTTTACGGTGGGGACTAGCGGGGGGAGGATCCAGACCCAGTACTTC. This gives the protein CASSFTVGTSGGRIQTQYF.